These T cell receptor beta chains were read from a single sample in a study of cytomegalovirus exposure and HLA in healthy donors. Clones were read by immunoSEQ multiplex PCR, and TCRdb kept only the in-frame ones, dropping some. Of around 180,000 clones listed, over 60% were seen once; the top ten hold approximately 0.99%. The sequenced sample was PBMCs. The origin of the receptors is a woman in her thirties or forties in good health and CMV-seronegative. Each CDR3 is given with its conserved first and last residue. A D gene is named only where the DNA matches it firmly. Rows give clone size only sometimes, using once, few, many, or a class for an expanded clone.

j_gene: TRBJ1-1; v_gene: TRBV5-1; d_gene: TRBD1; abundance: few; CDR3nt: TGCGCCAGCAGCTCATACAGGGGATCCACTGAAGCTTTCTTT; CDR3aa: CASSSYRGSTEAFF
j_gene: TRBJ1-1; v_gene: TRBV25-1; d_gene: TRBD1; abundance: few; CDR3nt: TGTGCCAGCAGTCCGACAGGGATACGAGCTTTCTTT; CDR3aa: CASSPTGIRAFF
j_gene: TRBJ2-7; v_gene: TRBV11-3; d_gene: TRBD2; abundance: .; CDR3nt: TGTGCCAGCAGCCAGCTAGCGGGAGGGGAGCAGTACTTC; CDR3aa: CASSQLAGGEQYF
j_gene: TRBJ2-3; v_gene: TRBV5-8; d_gene: .; abundance: .; CDR3nt: TGTGCCAGCAGCTTGCTAGGGGAGGCAGATACGCAGTATTTT; CDR3aa: CASSLLGEADTQYF
j_gene: TRBJ2-5; v_gene: TRBV6-6; d_gene: .; abundance: .; CDR3nt: TGTGCCAGCAGTTACATGGCACCAGGGATCCAAGAGACCCAGTACTTC; CDR3aa: CASSYMAPGIQETQYF
j_gene: TRBJ2-3; v_gene: TRBV6-5; d_gene: TRBD2; abundance: .; CDR3nt: TGTGCCAGCAGTAGAACTAGCGGGAGAAAAGATACGCAGTATTTT; CDR3aa: CASSRTSGRKDTQYF
j_gene: TRBJ1-4; v_gene: TRBV5-6; d_gene: .; abundance: .; CDR3nt: TGTGCCAGCAGCTTGGTAGCACCAACTAATGAAAAACTGTTTTTT; CDR3aa: CASSLVAPTNEKLFF
j_gene: TRBJ1-5; v_gene: TRBV9; d_gene: .; abundance: few; CDR3nt: TGTGCCAGCAGCGTAGGACCAAACGGGGATCAGCCCCAGCATTTT; CDR3aa: CASSVGPNGDQPQHF
j_gene: TRBJ2-1; v_gene: TRBV11-3; d_gene: .; abundance: .; CDR3nt: TGTGCCAGCAGCCCCCGGGGGAGAAAGTATGAGCAGTTCTTC; CDR3aa: CASSPRGRKYEQFF
j_gene: TRBJ2-7; v_gene: TRBV5-1; d_gene: TRBD1; abundance: .; CDR3nt: TGCGCCAGCAGCCAAGGGACAGAGATCCACTACGAGCAGTACTTC; CDR3aa: CASSQGTEIHYEQYF
j_gene: TRBJ1-1; v_gene: TRBV25-1; d_gene: TRBD1; abundance: medium-sized; CDR3nt: TGTGCCAGCAGTCGACAGGGGGACACTGAAGCTTTCTTT; CDR3aa: CASSRQGDTEAFF
j_gene: TRBJ2-3; v_gene: TRBV7-9; d_gene: TRBD2; abundance: .; CDR3nt: TGTGCCAGCAACCCTGCTGGGGGGGGTCACACAGATACGCAGTATTTT; CDR3aa: CASNPAGGGHTDTQYF
j_gene: TRBJ1-5; v_gene: TRBV6-1; d_gene: .; abundance: .; CDR3nt: TGTGCCATCCGCCCCAGGGGTCTCAATCAGCCCCAGCATTTT; CDR3aa: CAIRPRGLNQPQHF
j_gene: TRBJ2-2; v_gene: TRBV25-1; d_gene: TRBD2; abundance: .; CDR3nt: TGTGCCAGCGGACTAGCGGGACACGGGGAGCTGTTTTTT; CDR3aa: CASGLAGHGELFF
j_gene: TRBJ1-4; v_gene: TRBV2; d_gene: TRBD1; abundance: .; CDR3nt: TGTGCCAGCAGCCGGGACAGATATAATGAAAAACTGTTTTTT; CDR3aa: CASSRDRYNEKLFF
j_gene: TRBJ2-1; v_gene: TRBV6-5; d_gene: TRBD2; abundance: .; CDR3nt: TGTGCCAGCAGTTACTCGGGACTATCGGGCTTGGAGCAGTTCTTC; CDR3aa: CASSYSGLSGLEQFF
j_gene: TRBJ1-4; v_gene: TRBV6-1; d_gene: TRBD1; abundance: .; CDR3nt: TGTGCCAGCAGGGGACAGGGAGGCTATAAACTGTTTTTT; CDR3aa: CASRGQGGYKLFF
j_gene: TRBJ2-7; v_gene: TRBV9; d_gene: .; abundance: .; CDR3nt: TGTGCCAGCAGCGTAGGTCCCGGAGAAGGCTACGAGCAGTACTTC; CDR3aa: CASSVGPGEGYEQYF
j_gene: TRBJ2-5; v_gene: TRBV6-6; d_gene: TRBD2; abundance: .; CDR3nt: TGTGCCAGCAACAGAGCCTCGGGAGGGGAGACCCAGTACTTC; CDR3aa: CASNRASGGETQYF
j_gene: TRBJ1-6; v_gene: TRBV5-5; d_gene: .; abundance: once; CDR3nt: TGTGCCAGCAGCTTGGGCAGGGGCCCCTATTCACCCCTCCACTTT; CDR3aa: CASSLGRGPYSPLHF
j_gene: TRBJ2-1; v_gene: TRBV29-1; d_gene: TRBD2; abundance: few; CDR3nt: TGCAGCGTTGCCACCCAGGGACTAGCGGGAGTTCCAAATGAGCAGTTCTTC; CDR3aa: CSVATQGLAGVPNEQFF
j_gene: TRBJ1-2; v_gene: TRBV6-1; d_gene: .; abundance: .; CDR3nt: TGTGCCAGCAGTGAAGAGGGGTGGTATGGCTACACCTTC; CDR3aa: CASSEEGWYGYTF
j_gene: TRBJ2-1; v_gene: TRBV19; d_gene: TRBD2; abundance: .; CDR3nt: TGTGCCAGTAGTCCGGGACTAGCGGGAGGGCCCTACAATGAGCAGTTCTTC; CDR3aa: CASSPGLAGGPYNEQFF
j_gene: TRBJ1-2; v_gene: TRBV29-1; d_gene: .; abundance: once; CDR3nt: TGCAGCGTTGAAGTTAGGAGGGAGGGCTACACCTTC; CDR3aa: CSVEVRREGYTF
j_gene: TRBJ2-1; v_gene: TRBV19; d_gene: TRBD1; abundance: .; CDR3nt: TGTGCCAGTAGATCGGGACAGGGGCTCTACAATGAGCAGTTCTTC; CDR3aa: CASRSGQGLYNEQFF
j_gene: TRBJ1-4; v_gene: TRBV28; d_gene: .; abundance: .; CDR3nt: TGTGCCAGCAGCCCTGCGGCGGGGGGGGGCGCAGAAGAAAAACTGTTTTTT; CDR3aa: CASSPAAGGGAEEKLFF
j_gene: TRBJ1-2; v_gene: TRBV30; d_gene: .; abundance: .; CDR3nt: TGTGCCTGGAGGACGAGGACACTAGCATTTAACTATGGCTACACCTTC; CDR3aa: CAWRTRTLAFNYGYTF
j_gene: TRBJ2-1; v_gene: TRBV2; d_gene: .; abundance: .; CDR3nt: TGTGCCAGCAGTGAATTCGACGAGGGACTCTACAATGAGCAGTTCTTC; CDR3aa: CASSEFDEGLYNEQFF
j_gene: TRBJ2-2; v_gene: TRBV29-1; d_gene: .; abundance: once; CDR3nt: TGCAGCGTTGGCAGCGGGAACACCGGGGAGCTGTTTTTT; CDR3aa: CSVGSGNTGELFF
j_gene: TRBJ1-3; v_gene: TRBV19; d_gene: .; abundance: .; CDR3nt: TGTGCCAGTAGCGTGATAGATTTTGGTGGAAACACCATATATTTT; CDR3aa: CASSVIDFGGNTIYF
j_gene: TRBJ2-5; v_gene: TRBV18; d_gene: .; abundance: .; CDR3nt: TGTGCCAGCTCACCAATCCCAGGACGGAGGACCTCAAGGGAAGAGACCCAGTACTTC; CDR3aa: CASSPIPGRRTSREETQYF
j_gene: TRBJ1-5; v_gene: TRBV7-9; d_gene: .; abundance: once; CDR3nt: TGTTCCAGCAGCTTCCTAAATCAGCCCCAGCATTTT; CDR3aa: CSSSFLNQPQHF
j_gene: TRBJ2-7; v_gene: TRBV14; d_gene: .; abundance: .; CDR3nt: TGTGCCAGCAGCCAGTTCGGGACACCACACTCCTACGAGCAGTACTTC; CDR3aa: CASSQFGTPHSYEQYF
j_gene: TRBJ2-7; v_gene: TRBV2; d_gene: TRBD1; abundance: .; CDR3nt: TGTGCCAGCATTTCCCAGGGGGCGATAACCTACGAGCAGTACTTC; CDR3aa: CASISQGAITYEQYF
j_gene: TRBJ2-1; v_gene: TRBV12-5; d_gene: TRBD2; abundance: once; CDR3nt: TGTGCTAGTGAGGAGGGACTATCCTACAATGAGCAGTTCTTC; CDR3aa: CASEEGLSYNEQFF
j_gene: TRBJ2-1; v_gene: TRBV30; d_gene: .; abundance: .; CDR3nt: TGTGCCTGGAGTGTAAGAAGGAGCTCCTACAATGAGCAGTTCTTC; CDR3aa: CAWSVRRSSYNEQFF
j_gene: TRBJ2-1; v_gene: TRBV5-4; d_gene: TRBD2; abundance: .; CDR3nt: TGTGCCAGCAGCCACCGGGACTACGACTACAATGAGCAGTTCTTC; CDR3aa: CASSHRDYDYNEQFF
j_gene: TRBJ1-3; v_gene: TRBV13; d_gene: .; abundance: .; CDR3nt: TGTGCCAGCAGCGCAACCCGGGACACATTCTCTGGAAACACCATATATTTT; CDR3aa: CASSATRDTFSGNTIYF
j_gene: TRBJ2-1; v_gene: TRBV23-1; d_gene: TRBD1; abundance: .; CDR3nt: TGCGCCAGCAGTCAAGGGACAGCGGCAGGTGAGCAGTTCTTC; CDR3aa: CASSQGTAAGEQFF
j_gene: TRBJ2-5; v_gene: TRBV5-4; d_gene: TRBD2; abundance: .; CDR3nt: TGTGCCAGCAGCGAGGACCTAGCGGGAGTATCAGAGACCCAGTACTTC; CDR3aa: CASSEDLAGVSETQYF
j_gene: TRBJ1-2; v_gene: TRBV29-1; d_gene: .; abundance: .; CDR3nt: TGCAGCGTTGACGCTAACTATGGCTACACCTTC; CDR3aa: CSVDANYGYTF
j_gene: TRBJ2-3; v_gene: TRBV9; d_gene: TRBD2; abundance: .; CDR3nt: TGTGCCAGCAGCGTAGATGGCGGGAGAGGAGATACGCAGTATTTT; CDR3aa: CASSVDGGRGDTQYF